Listed below are T cell receptor beta chains from one sample, sequenced in a study of OX40 agonist ivuxolimab in advanced cancers. Sequenced by immunoSEQ multiplex PCR; TCRdb stores in-frame clones only, minus some. Of 60,000 to 90,000 clones listed, 80% to 90% were seen once; the top ten hold under 0.75%. The sequencing used CD4+ or CD8+ T cells sorted from blood, collected in a trial of the OX40 agonist ivuxolimab. These receptors were collected from an adult with an advanced solid tumor such as melanoma, head and neck, liver or kidney cancer. Both conserved end residues are part of each CDR3. D genes are given only for firm matches. Clone size appears in some rows only: once, few, many, or a class for an expanded clone.

D	J	size	V	CDR3	DNA
-	TRBJ2-2	few	TRBV10-2	CASSGVAAGELFF	TGCGCCAGCAGTGGCGTAGCGGCCGGGGAGCTGTTTTTT
-	TRBJ1-1	-	TRBV7-3	CASSLGLWGTEAFF	TGTGCCAGCAGCTTAGGGCTATGGGGCACTGAAGCTTTCTTT
-	TRBJ2-5	few	TRBV5-4	CASSPATSQETQYF	TGTGCCAGCAGCCCCGCTACTAGTCAAGAGACCCAGTACTTC
TRBD2	TRBJ2-1	-	TRBV7-9	CASPIGGSRVDEQFF	TGTGCCAGTCCTATCGGCGGGAGTAGGGTGGATGAGCAGTTCTTC
TRBD1	TRBJ1-1	-	TRBV30	CAWSLGRTGLGNTEAFF	TGTGCCTGGAGTCTCGGCCGGACAGGTCTCGGGAACACTGAAGCTTTCTTT
-	TRBJ1-3	few	TRBV6-6	CASGLQGGRPGNTIYF	TGTGCCAGCGGGTTACAGGGTGGGAGGCCTGGAAACACCATATATTTT
-	TRBJ2-3	-	TRBV7-2	CASSFYGTSTDTQYF	TGTGCCAGCAGCTTTTATGGGACATCCACAGATACGCAGTATTTT
TRBD2	TRBJ2-1	-	TRBV7-2	CASSLVAEGLAGTEQFF	TGTGCCAGCAGCTTAGTGGCCGAGGGGCTAGCGGGGACTGAGCAGTTCTTC
TRBD1	TRBJ2-7	-	TRBV5-1	CASSLDGQGSVQYF	TGCGCCAGCAGCTTGGACGGACAGGGCTCCGTGCAATACTTC
-	TRBJ1-1	-	TRBV5-1	CASSLEPVNTEAFF	TGCGCCAGCAGCTTGGAGCCGGTGAACACTGAAGCTTTCTTT
-	TRBJ2-5	once	TRBV20-1	CSGAHETQYF	TGCAGCGGGGCCCACGAGACCCAGTACTTC
TRBD2	TRBJ2-5	-	TRBV30	CAWTPIAGYQETQYF	TGTGCCTGGACGCCCATAGCGGGGTACCAAGAGACCCAGTACTTC
-	TRBJ2-5	-	TRBV29-1	CSAASRAGETQYF	TGCAGCGCTGCTTCTAGGGCGGGGGAGACCCAGTACTTC
-	TRBJ2-7	-	TRBV30	CAARQQDYEQYF	TGTGCCGCCCGGCAGCAGGACTACGAGCAGTACTTC
TRBD1	TRBJ1-2	-	TRBV10-3	CAISETNPNRGNYGYTF	TGTGCCATCAGTGAGACGAACCCTAACAGGGGTAACTATGGCTACACCTTC
-	TRBJ2-2	few	TRBV19	CASSIDPYSGSNTGELFF	TGTGCCAGTAGTATAGATCCCTATTCGGGATCGAACACCGGGGAGCTGTTTTTT
-	TRBJ1-6	-	TRBV14	CASSQGRENSPLHF	TGTGCCAGCAGCCAGGGACGGGAAAATTCACCCCTCCACTTT
-	TRBJ2-3	-	TRBV27	CASTPGTLNTDTQYF	TGTGCCAGCACGCCCGGCACACTTAACACAGATACGCAGTATTTT
TRBD2	TRBJ2-5	-	TRBV4-1	CASSQDQGREGQETQYF	TGCGCCAGCAGCCAAGACCAGGGGCGGGAGGGGCAAGAGACCCAGTACTTC
TRBD2	TRBJ2-2	-	TRBV19	CASSISSGSPGELFF	TGTGCCAGTAGTATCAGTAGCGGGAGTCCCGGGGAGCTGTTTTTT
-	TRBJ2-1	once	TRBV19	CASSISTRPLSYNEQFF	TGTGCCAGTAGTATTTCGACTAGACCTCTTTCCTACAATGAGCAGTTCTTC
TRBD2	TRBJ2-3	-	TRBV7-9	CASSPGTSSLTDTQYF	TGTGCCAGCAGCCCAGGGACTAGCAGCCTTACAGATACGCAGTATTTT
TRBD1	TRBJ1-2	-	TRBV5-6	CASSPGTAYGYTF	TGTGCCAGCAGTCCCGGGACAGCGTATGGCTACACCTTC
-	TRBJ2-1	few	TRBV9	CASSARVGRRYNEQFF	TGTGCCAGCAGCGCACGGGTGGGACGGCGATACAATGAGCAGTTCTTC
TRBD2	TRBJ2-3	-	TRBV7-2	CASSLVASGSTDTQYF	TGTGCCAGCAGCTTAGTGGCTAGCGGGAGCACAGATACGCAGTATTTT
TRBD1	TRBJ1-4	-	TRBV6-6	CASSGTGQGEKLFF	TGTGCCAGCAGTGGGACAGGGCAAGGTGAAAAACTGTTTTTT
TRBD1	TRBJ2-1	-	TRBV6-5	CASLGGQGRGEQFF	TGTGCCAGCCTAGGGGGACAGGGACGTGGTGAGCAGTTCTTC
TRBD2	TRBJ2-7	-	TRBV7-6	CASSTGTSGSYEQYF	TGTGCCAGCAGCACCGGGACTAGCGGCTCCTACGAGCAGTACTTC
-	TRBJ1-5	-	TRBV19	CATDPGQRSNQPQHF	TGTGCCACCGATCCCGGACAGAGGAGCAATCAGCCCCAGCATTTT
-	TRBJ1-4	-	TRBV27	CASKKGWGRGYNEKLFF	TGTGCCAGCAAGAAAGGTTGGGGGCGAGGGTATAATGAAAAACTGTTTTTT
-	TRBJ1-6	-	TRBV5-1	CASRREGGNSPLHF	TGCGCCAGCAGGAGAGAAGGGGGTAATTCACCCCTCCACTTT
-	TRBJ2-1	-	TRBV29-1	CSVARGAKSNEQFF	TGCAGCGTTGCCCGTGGGGCTAAATCAAATGAGCAGTTCTTC
-	TRBJ1-1	few	TRBV6-1	CASSGAGIPNTEAFF	TGTGCCAGCAGTGGGGCAGGGATCCCGAACACTGAAGCTTTCTTT
-	TRBJ2-5	once	TRBV14	CASSHAGVQETQYF	TGTGCCAGCAGCCATGCAGGGGTCCAAGAGACCCAGTACTTC
-	TRBJ2-1	-	TRBV28	CASSLGGLEQFF	TGTGCCAGCAGTTTGGGGGGGCTTGAGCAGTTCTTC
TRBD1	TRBJ1-3	-	TRBV7-2	CASSLGTGRNTIYF	TGTGCCAGCAGCTTAGGGACAGGGAGAAACACCATATATTTT
-	TRBJ1-2	-	TRBV28	CASSPPTRRYTF	TGTGCCAGCAGCCCACCCACACGGCGCTACACCTTC
TRBD2	TRBJ2-7	few	TRBV18	CASSPYLAGEIYEQYF	TGTGCCAGCTCACCATATCTAGCGGGGGAAATATACGAGCAGTACTTC
-	TRBJ2-7	few	TRBV5-1	CASSLDGRGEQYF	TGCGCCAGCAGCTTGGACGGGCGCGGCGAGCAGTACTTC
TRBD2	TRBJ2-7	once	TRBV5-5	CASSLGLAESSYEQYF	TGTGCCAGCAGCTTGGGACTAGCGGAAAGCTCCTACGAGCAGTACTTC
-	TRBJ1-3	-	TRBV7-2	CASSLAGLSGNTIYF	TGTGCCAGCAGCTTAGCAGGGTTGTCTGGAAACACCATATATTTT
TRBD1	TRBJ1-5	few	TRBV7-2	CASSLGGTGVYQPQHF	TGTGCCAGCAGCCTCGGTGGGACAGGGGTTTATCAGCCCCAGCATTTT
-	TRBJ1-4	-	TRBV9	CASSVQGTNEKLFF	TGTGCCAGCAGCGTCCAGGGGACTAATGAAAAACTGTTTTTT
-	TRBJ2-3	-	TRBV5-1	CASSFTDTQYF	TGCGCCAGCAGCTTCACAGATACGCAGTATTTT
-	TRBJ2-5	-	TRBV7-9	CASSLGFRETQYF	TGTGCCAGCAGCCTCGGGTTCAGAGAGACCCAGTACTTC
-	TRBJ2-7	-	TRBV18	CASSPRDVPYEQYF	TGTGCCAGCTCACCGCGGGACGTCCCCTACGAGCAGTACTTC
-	TRBJ1-5	-	TRBV7-8	CASSLGISEANQPQHF	TGTGCCAGCAGCTTAGGGATTTCAGAGGCCAATCAGCCCCAGCATTTT
-	TRBJ1-6	-	TRBV7-6	CASSPYNSPLHF	TGTGCCAGCAGCCCATATAATTCACCCCTCCACTTT
-	TRBJ2-1	-	TRBV6-1	CASSGAGYNEQFF	TGTGCCAGCAGTGGCGCTGGGTACAATGAGCAGTTCTTC
-	TRBJ2-6	once	TRBV5-1	CASSLGGTGANVLTF	TGCGCCAGCAGCTTGGGTGGGACCGGGGCCAACGTCCTGACTTTC
-	TRBJ2-3	-	TRBV4-3	CASSQDQVGRGVTDTQYF	TGCGCCAGCAGCCAAGATCAGGTGGGGCGCGGAGTCACAGATACGCAGTATTTT
-	TRBJ2-1	-	TRBV7-7	CASSLEGGPYNEQFF	TGTGCTAGCAGCTTAGAGGGGGGCCCTTACAATGAGCAGTTCTTC
-	TRBJ2-7	-	TRBV29-1	CSARDGGTYEQYF	TGCAGTGCAAGGGACGGAGGAACCTACGAGCAGTACTTC
TRBD1	TRBJ2-7	-	TRBV27	CASLGGQGHEQYF	TGTGCCAGTTTGGGGGGACAGGGTCACGAGCAGTACTTC
-	TRBJ2-2	-	TRBV6-6	CASSYSRTDTGELFF	TGTGCCAGCAGTTATTCCAGGACAGACACCGGGGAGCTGTTTTTT
-	TRBJ2-1	-	TRBV30	CAWSVRAGRPKNNEQFF	TGTGCCTGGAGTGTAAGGGCGGGGAGGCCTAAAAACAATGAGCAGTTCTTC
-	TRBJ2-1	once	TRBV7-9	CASSLFPTSEQFF	TGTGCCAGCAGCCTCTTTCCGACCAGTGAGCAGTTCTTC
TRBD1	TRBJ1-5	few	TRBV4-1	CASSQGDRVLRPNQPQHF	TGCGCCAGCAGCCAAGGTGACAGGGTATTGAGACCGAATCAGCCCCAGCATTTT